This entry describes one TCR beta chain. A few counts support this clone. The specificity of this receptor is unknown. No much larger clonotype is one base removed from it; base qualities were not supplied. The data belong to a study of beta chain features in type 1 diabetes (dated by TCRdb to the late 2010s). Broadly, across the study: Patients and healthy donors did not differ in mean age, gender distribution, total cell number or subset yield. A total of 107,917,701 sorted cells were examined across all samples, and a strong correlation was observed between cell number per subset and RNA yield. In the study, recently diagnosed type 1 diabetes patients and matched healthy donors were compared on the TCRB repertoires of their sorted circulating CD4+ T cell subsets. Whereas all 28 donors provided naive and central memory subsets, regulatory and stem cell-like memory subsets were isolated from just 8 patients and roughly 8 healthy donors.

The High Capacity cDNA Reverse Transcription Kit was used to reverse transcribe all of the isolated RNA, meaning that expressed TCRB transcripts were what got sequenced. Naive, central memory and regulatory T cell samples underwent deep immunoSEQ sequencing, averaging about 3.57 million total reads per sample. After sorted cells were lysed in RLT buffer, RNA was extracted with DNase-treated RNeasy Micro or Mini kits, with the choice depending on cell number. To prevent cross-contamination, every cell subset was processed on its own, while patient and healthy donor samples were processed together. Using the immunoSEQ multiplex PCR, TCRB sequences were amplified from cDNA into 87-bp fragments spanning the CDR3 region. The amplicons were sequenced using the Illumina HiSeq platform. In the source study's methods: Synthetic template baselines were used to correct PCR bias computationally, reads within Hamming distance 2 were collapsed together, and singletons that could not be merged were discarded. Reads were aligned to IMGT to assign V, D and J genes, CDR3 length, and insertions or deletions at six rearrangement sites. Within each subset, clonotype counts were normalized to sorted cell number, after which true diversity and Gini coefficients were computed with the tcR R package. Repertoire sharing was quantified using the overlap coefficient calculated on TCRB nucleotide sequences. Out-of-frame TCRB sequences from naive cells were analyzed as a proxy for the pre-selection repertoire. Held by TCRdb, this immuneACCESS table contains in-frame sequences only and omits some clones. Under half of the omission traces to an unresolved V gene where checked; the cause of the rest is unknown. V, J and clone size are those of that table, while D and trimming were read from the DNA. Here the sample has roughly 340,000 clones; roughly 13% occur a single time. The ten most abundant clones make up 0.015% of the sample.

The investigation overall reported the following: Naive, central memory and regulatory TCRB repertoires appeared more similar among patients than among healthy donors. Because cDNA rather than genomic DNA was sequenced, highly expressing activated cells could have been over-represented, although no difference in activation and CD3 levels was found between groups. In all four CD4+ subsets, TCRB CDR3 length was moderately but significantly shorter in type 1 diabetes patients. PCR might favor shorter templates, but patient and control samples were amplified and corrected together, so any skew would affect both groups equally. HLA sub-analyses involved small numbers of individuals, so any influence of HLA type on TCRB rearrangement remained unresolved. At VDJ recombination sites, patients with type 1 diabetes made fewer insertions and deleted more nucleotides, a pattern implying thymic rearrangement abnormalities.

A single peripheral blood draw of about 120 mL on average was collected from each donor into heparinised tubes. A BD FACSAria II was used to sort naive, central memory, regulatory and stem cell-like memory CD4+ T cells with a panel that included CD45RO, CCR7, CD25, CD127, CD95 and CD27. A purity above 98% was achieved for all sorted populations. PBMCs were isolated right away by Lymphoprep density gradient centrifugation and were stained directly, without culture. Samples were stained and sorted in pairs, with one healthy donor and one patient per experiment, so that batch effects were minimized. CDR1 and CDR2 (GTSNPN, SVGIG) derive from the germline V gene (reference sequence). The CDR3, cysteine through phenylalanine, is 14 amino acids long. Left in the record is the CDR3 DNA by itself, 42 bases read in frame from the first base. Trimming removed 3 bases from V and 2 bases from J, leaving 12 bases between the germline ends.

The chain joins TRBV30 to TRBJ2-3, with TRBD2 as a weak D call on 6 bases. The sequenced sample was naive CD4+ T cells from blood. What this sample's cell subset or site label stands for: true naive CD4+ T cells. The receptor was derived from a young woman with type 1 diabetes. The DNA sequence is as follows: TGTGCCTGGAGAGGCGGAGGGATCACAGATACGCAGTATTTT. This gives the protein CAWRGGGITDTQYF.